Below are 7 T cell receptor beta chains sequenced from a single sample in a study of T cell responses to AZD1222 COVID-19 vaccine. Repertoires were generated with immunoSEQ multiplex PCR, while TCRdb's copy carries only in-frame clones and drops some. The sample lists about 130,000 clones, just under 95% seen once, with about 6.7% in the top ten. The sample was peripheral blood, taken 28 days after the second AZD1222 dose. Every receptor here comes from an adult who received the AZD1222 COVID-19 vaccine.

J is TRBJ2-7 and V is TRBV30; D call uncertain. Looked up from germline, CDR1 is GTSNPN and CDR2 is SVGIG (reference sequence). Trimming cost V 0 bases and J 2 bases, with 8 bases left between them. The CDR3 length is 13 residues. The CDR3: CAWSVYSTYEQYF. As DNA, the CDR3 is TGTGCCTGGAGTGTCTACAGTACCTACGAGCAGTACTTC.

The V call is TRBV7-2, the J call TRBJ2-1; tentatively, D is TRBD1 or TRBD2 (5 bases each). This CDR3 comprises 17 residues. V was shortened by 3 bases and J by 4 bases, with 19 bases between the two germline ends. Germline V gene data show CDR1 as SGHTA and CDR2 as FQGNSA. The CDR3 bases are TGTGCCAGCAGCTTTTTTAGGGACCGAGTCCTATACAATGAGCAGTTCTTC. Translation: CASSFFRDRVLYNEQFF. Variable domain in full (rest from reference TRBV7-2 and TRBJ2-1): GAGVSQSPSNKVTEKGKDVELRCDPISGHTALYWYRQSLGQGLEFLIYFQGNSAPDKSGLPSDRFSAERTGGSVSTLTIQRTQQEDSAVYLCASSFFRDRVLYNEQFFGPGTRLTVL.

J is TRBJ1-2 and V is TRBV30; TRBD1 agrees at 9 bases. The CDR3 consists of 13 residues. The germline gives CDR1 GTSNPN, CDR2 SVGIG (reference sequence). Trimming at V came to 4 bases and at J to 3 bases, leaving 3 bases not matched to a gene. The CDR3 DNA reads TGTGCCTGGACCACAGGGGGCGACTATGGCTACACCTTC. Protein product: CAWTTGGDYGYTF.

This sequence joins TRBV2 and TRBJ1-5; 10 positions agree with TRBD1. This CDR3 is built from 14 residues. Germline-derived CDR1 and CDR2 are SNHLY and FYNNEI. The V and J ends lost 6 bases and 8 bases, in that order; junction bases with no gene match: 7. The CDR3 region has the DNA TGTGCCAGCAGAGGGGACAGGGGCGATAAGCCCCAGCATTTT. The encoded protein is CASRGDRGDKPQHF. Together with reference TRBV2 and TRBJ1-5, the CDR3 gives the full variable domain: EPEVTQTPSHQVTQMGQEVILRCVPISNHLYFYWYRQILGQKVEFLVSFYNNEISEKSEIFDDQFSVERPDGSNFTLKIRSTKLEDSAMYFCASRGDRGDKPQHFGDGTRLSIL.

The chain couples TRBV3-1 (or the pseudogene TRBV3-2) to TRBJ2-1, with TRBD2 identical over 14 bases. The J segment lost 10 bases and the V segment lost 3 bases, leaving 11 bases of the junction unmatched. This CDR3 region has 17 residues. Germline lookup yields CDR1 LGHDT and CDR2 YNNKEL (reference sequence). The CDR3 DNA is TGTGCCAGCAGCCAGACTAGCGGGGGGGCCGTCGGGTGGGAGCAGTTCTTC. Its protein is CASSQTSGGAVGWEQFF.

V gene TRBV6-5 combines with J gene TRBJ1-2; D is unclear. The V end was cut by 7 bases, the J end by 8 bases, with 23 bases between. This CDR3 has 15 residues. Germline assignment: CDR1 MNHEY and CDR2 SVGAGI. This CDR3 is CASTSRAASPGGYTF. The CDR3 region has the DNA TGTGCCAGCACCTCGCGGGCGGCTTCCCCCGGGGGCTACACCTTC.

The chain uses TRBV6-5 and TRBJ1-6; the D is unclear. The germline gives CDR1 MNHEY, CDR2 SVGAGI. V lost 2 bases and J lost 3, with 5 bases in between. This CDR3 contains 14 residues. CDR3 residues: CASSYGDYNSPLHF. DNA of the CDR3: TGTGCCAGCAGTTACGGGGACTATAATTCACCCCTCCACTTT.